This T cell receptor (beta chain) was observed in a study of cytomegalovirus exposure and HLA in healthy donors. Whole-study context: Early released data had tens of millions of unique TCRs, all coming from HLA-typed donors.

The ends lost 3 bases at V and 4 bases at J; junction bases unmatched: 8. Germline V gene sequence: CDR1 SGHRS, CDR2 YFSETQ. The CDR3 has 16 residues. This clone was detected once. The study ran its PCR with 60 Vbeta and 13 Jbeta primers. Method: immunoSEQ multiplex PCR; TCRdb's copy keeps in-frame clones and lacks some. Among around 200,000 clones listed, around 67% were seen once. Sequencing was carried out using PBMCs. This TCR derives from a woman aged 25 to 39 in good health and CMV-seropositive. The chain has TRBV5-1 and TRBJ2-1; 9 bases align to TRBD2. CDR3 nucleotide sequence: TGCGCCAGCAGCTGGGCCCTAGCGGGGTCTTACAATGAGCAGTTCTTC. Residues: CASSWALAGSYNEQFF.